Following are 25 T cell receptor beta chains from one sample sequenced in a study of blood T cell repertoires in COVID-19. Only in-frame clones appear in the TCRdb table, and some are missing; sequencing was by immunoSEQ multiplex PCR. This table has roughly 250,000 clones, around 88% appearing once. Sequencing used peripheral blood. The source of these receptors is a man aged 35 to 55 with active or convalescent COVID-19.

CDR3 DNA: TGTGCCACCAGTGGTCAGCCTACGGCGGCAGCTAAGGATGGCTACACCTTC. It translates to CATSGQPTAAAKDGYTF. The chain recombines TRBV24-1 with TRBJ1-2; D not resolved. CDR1 is KGHDR, CDR2 SFDVKD, per germline. Trimming took off 5 bases at V and 6 bases at J, with 24 bases between the two ends. The CDR3 runs to 17 residues.

V gene TRBV7-2 combines with J gene TRBJ2-3, with D hard to call. Per germline, CDR1 SGHTA and CDR2 FQGNSA. The ends were cut back, 3 bases at V and 8 bases at J, with 12 bases in the middle. This CDR3 has 13 amino acids. Here the CDR3 DNA reads TGTGCCAGCAGCTTGACGCGGTCTGGTACGCAGTATTTT. It is translated as CASSLTRSGTQYF. The complete variable domain, with remaining parts taken from reference TRBV7-2 and TRBJ2-3, reads GAGVSQSPSNKVTEKGKDVELRCDPISGHTALYWYRQSLGQGLEFLIYFQGNSAPDKSGLPSDRFSAERTGGSVSTLTIQRTQQEDSAVYLCASSLTRSGTQYFGPGTRLTVL.

The chain links TRBV19 to TRBJ1-2; possible D gene TRBD1, 5 bases. CDR1 LNHDA and CDR2 SQIVND come from the germline V gene (reference sequence). The CDR3 covers 15 residues. Trimming took 2 bases from V and 2 from J, leaving 12 bases between them. The CDR3 DNA reads as TGTGCCAGTAGTATAAATAGACAGTGGAACTATGGCTACACCTTC. This translates into CASSINRQWNYGYTF. The variable domain in full, with the rest retrieved from reference TRBV19 and TRBJ1-2, is DGGITQSPKYLFRKEGQNVTLSCEQNLNHDAMYWYRQDPGQGLRLIYYSQIVNDFQKGDIAEGYSVSREKKESFPLTVTSAQKNPTAFYLCASSINRQWNYGYTFGSGTRLTVV.

The DNA for the CDR3 is TGTGCCAGCAGTTTTAGAGCCGGGGGGGCAGATACGCAGTATTTT. It codes for CASSFRAGGADTQYF. V and J are TRBV28 and TRBJ2-3, with TRBD2 matching 8 bases. V was clipped by 3 bases and J by 4 bases; unmatched bases: 6. This CDR3 has 15 amino acids. From germline, CDR1 is MDHEN and CDR2 SYDVKM. Looking up the rest from reference TRBV28 and TRBJ2-3 gives the full variable domain: DVKVTQSSRYLVKRTGEKVFLECVQDMDHENMFWYRQDPGLGLRLIYFSYDVKMKEKGDIPEGYSVSREKKERFSLILESASTNQTSMYLCASSFRAGGADTQYFGPGTRLTVL.

As to this clone: Germline is not matched at one junction end, which may reflect a read error. The chain recombines TRBV7-7 with TRBJ2-1, with 10 positions matching TRBD1. The CDR3 spans 18 residues. Germline values: CDR1 SSHAT, CDR2 FNYEAQ (reference sequence). The CDR3 sequence is CASSSLPRGQGRYNEQFF. The DNA of the CDR3 is TGTGCTAGCAGCTCCCTCCCGAGGGGACAGGGGAGGTACAATGAGCAGTTCTTC.

V usage is TRBV10-3 and J usage is TRBJ2-2; possibly TRBD2 for D (5 bases). V was trimmed by 3 bases and J by 0 bases, leaving 8 bases between them. Per germline, CDR1 ENHRY and CDR2 SYGVKD. This CDR3 contains 15 residues. The CDR3 region has the DNA TGTGCCATCAGTGAATACGGGGCGAACACCGGGGAGCTGTTTTTT. It codes for CAISEYGANTGELFF.

The rearrangement joins TRBV5-6 to TRBJ1-1; D gene ambiguous. V was clipped by 3 bases and J by 2 bases, with 11 bases between them. This CDR3 is built from 14 residues. CDR1 SGHDT and CDR2 YYEEEE come from the germline V gene. CDR3 region: CASSWATGNTEAFF. The CDR3 DNA sequence: TGTGCCAGCAGCTGGGCAACTGGTAACACTGAAGCTTTCTTT.

The chain employs TRBV6-5 and TRBJ1-4; the D gene is possibly TRBD1 (5 bases). V was cut by 5 bases and J by 5 bases, with 15 bases left in between. This CDR3 has 15 amino acids. From germline, CDR1 is MNHEY and CDR2 SVGAGI. The DNA for the CDR3 is TGTGCCAGCAGTCTAAATTGGGGGGGAAATGAAAAACTGTTTTTT. This gives the protein CASSLNWGGNEKLFF.

The gene calls are TRBV30 and TRBJ1-2; no clear D. This CDR3 contains 11 residues. Looked up from germline, CDR1 is GTSNPN and CDR2 is SVGIG (reference sequence). The ends were cut back, 2 bases at V and 1 base at J, with 2 bases in the middle. The CDR3 reads CAWSLNYGYTF. The CDR3 region has the DNA TGTGCCTGGAGTCTTAACTATGGCTACACCTTC.

The chain joins TRBV2 to TRBJ2-5; D uncertain. CDR3 length equals 10 residues. Trimming stripped 5 bases from V and 4 bases from J, with 2 bases between. Germline CDR1 and CDR2: SNHLY and FYNNEI. As DNA, the CDR3 is TGTGCCAGCAGTCTAGAGACCCAGTACTTC. Translation: CASSLETQYF.

The gene calls are TRBV9 and TRBJ2-3, with D unclear. Germline assignment: CDR1 SGDLS and CDR2 YYNGEE. The germline V and J ends were trimmed by 0 bases and 2 bases, with 10 bases remaining between them. The CDR3 spans 15 residues. In DNA form, the CDR3 reads TGTGCCAGCAGCGTAGCGAGCCCTCCCACAGATACGCAGTATTTT. This translates into CASSVASPPTDTQYF.

The sample holds one count of this clone. This chain connects TRBV25-1 to TRBJ2-1; weak D call: TRBD2 (7 bases). CDR3 size: 18 residues. Trimming stripped 2 bases from V and 7 bases from J, with 24 bases between. Germline V gene lookup returns CDR1 MGHDK and CDR2 SYGVNS. The CDR3 is CASSEGGERTDRYNEQFF. The CDR3 coding sequence is TGTGCCAGCAGTGAAGGGGGGGAGCGGACAGACCGGTATAATGAGCAGTTCTTC.

This chain uses TRBV30 with TRBJ2-7; D ambiguous. The CDR3 is 13 amino acids. The ends were cut back, 0 bases at V and 7 bases at J, with 13 bases in the middle. The germline gives CDR1 GTSNPN, CDR2 SVGIG (reference sequence). CDR3: CAWSVSALGEQYF. CDR3 coding DNA: TGTGCCTGGAGTGTATCGGCGCTCGGGGAGCAGTACTTC.

This chain links TRBV4-3 with TRBJ1-2; D is unresolved. CDR1 LGHNA and CDR2 YSLEER come from the germline V gene. Trimming removed 1 base at V and 4 bases at J, with 16 bases between. The CDR3 contains 16 residues. The CDR3 DNA reads as TGCGCCAGCAGCCAAGCCATGCGGGGAACAACCTATGGCTACACCTTC. Its translation: CASSQAMRGTTYGYTF.

The sample holds a few counts of this clone. The CDR3 bases are TGTGCCAGCAGCTATCTGCTCGGGGAGGAGCAGTTCTTC. Translating it yields CASSYLLGEEQFF. The V call is TRBV7-8, the J call TRBJ2-1, with D possibly TRBD2 on 5 matching bases. The V and J ends lost 4 bases and 10 bases respectively, with 14 bases between them. Germline loops: CDR1 SGHVS, CDR2 FQNEAQ. This CDR3 spans 13 amino acids.

V usage is TRBV30 and J usage is TRBJ1-2; D gene uncertain. Germline V gene data show CDR1 as GTSNPN and CDR2 as SVGIG (reference sequence). The CDR3 is 13 amino acids. V lost 0 bases, J lost 5 bases, and 10 bases lay in between. This chain's CDR3 is CAWSVNGVYGYTF. CDR3 sequence (DNA): TGTGCCTGGAGTGTAAACGGGGTTTATGGCTACACCTTC.

V gene TRBV4-1 combines with J gene TRBJ2-7, with D possibly matching TRBD1 (5 bases). Germline V lookup: CDR1 MGHRA, CDR2 YSYEKL. The CDR3 has 13 amino acids. V was shortened by 1 base and J by 6 bases, with 10 bases between the two germline ends. The DNA of the CDR3 is TGCGCCAGCAGCCAAGTTCCAGGGTTCGAGCAGTACTTC. Residues: CASSQVPGFEQYF.

In its sample, this clone was seen a few times. The chain combines TRBV12-5 with TRBJ1-5; a weak D match, TRBD1 (5 bases). V lost 8 bases and J lost 3, with 14 bases in between. The CDR3 totals 14 residues. Germline V gene data show CDR1 as LGHNT and CDR2 as FRNRAP. The CDR3 region has the DNA TGTGCTAGTAAATTTCAGGGTTTCAATCAGCCCCAGCATTTT. It translates to CASKFQGFNQPQHF.

The genes are TRBV4-2 and TRBJ2-5; D may be TRBD2 (5 bases). V lost 0 bases to trimming and J lost 3 bases, with 11 bases between them. Germline values: CDR1 LGHNA, CDR2 YNFKEQ. This CDR3 spans 15 amino acids. The chain's CDR3 is CASSQDRGKEETQYF. As DNA, the CDR3 is TGTGCCAGCAGCCAAGATCGGGGTAAAGAAGAGACCCAGTACTTC.

The chain has TRBV6-5 and TRBJ1-1; 9 bases agree with TRBD1. This CDR3 spans 15 amino acids. V lost 1 base and J lost 5; bases outside the gene matches: 5. Germline CDR1 and CDR2: MNHEY and SVGAGI. The CDR3 nucleotides read TGTGCCAGCAGTTACTGGACAGGGGAAGGGACTGAAGCTTTCTTT. It translates to CASSYWTGEGTEAFF.

The gene calls are TRBV19 and TRBJ1-2, with 10 bases identical to TRBD1. Germline trimming cut 3 bases from V and 6 bases from J; bases unmatched to any gene: 13. This CDR3 contains 17 residues. In germline, CDR1 is LNHDA, CDR2 SQIVND (reference sequence). CDR3 amino acids: CASSISTGGEGSHGYTF. The CDR3 DNA sequence: TGTGCCAGTAGTATTTCGACAGGGGGCGAGGGTTCACATGGCTACACCTTC.

V gene TRBV6-5 combines with J gene TRBJ2-3, with 12 bases matching TRBD2. V trimming: 7 bases; J trimming: 4 bases; junction bases outside the gene matches: 6. The CDR3 consists of 15 residues. Per the germline V gene, CDR1 is MNHEY and CDR2 is SVGAGI. The CDR3 loop reads CASTVTSGGADTQYF. In nucleotides, the CDR3 is TGTGCCAGCACTGTGACTAGCGGGGGTGCAGATACGCAGTATTTT.

This chain joins TRBV9 and TRBJ2-3, with D maybe TRBD2 (5 bases). The CDR3 length is 16 residues. CDR1 SGDLS and CDR2 YYNGEE come from the germline V gene. Trimming took 0 bases from V and 2 from J, leaving 13 bases between them. CDR3 DNA sequence: TGTGCCAGCAGCGTAGGAACCAGCGGACCCACAGATACGCAGTATTTT. Protein: CASSVGTSGPTDTQYF. The full variable domain, rest sourced from reference TRBV9 and TRBJ2-3, is DSGVTQTPKHLITATGQRVTLRCSPRSGDLSVYWYQQSLDQGLQFLIQYYNGEERAKGNILERFSAQQFPDLHSELNLSSLELGDSALYFCASSVGTSGPTDTQYFGPGTRLTVL.

This clone has more than one count but fewer than ten. V and J are TRBV5-1 and TRBJ2-7; 7 positions agree with TRBD2. Trimming took 8 bases from V and 4 from J; bases not matched to a gene: 3. The CDR3 runs to 11 residues. Germline CDR1 and CDR2: SGHRS and YFSETQ. The DNA for the CDR3 is TGCGCCAGTGGGGAGGGTTACGAGCAGTACTTC. Translating it yields CASGEGYEQYF.

This chain links TRBV7-6 with TRBJ2-3; D gene ambiguous. V lost 1 base to trimming and J lost 9 bases, with 14 bases between them. The CDR3 runs to 14 residues. The germline CDR1 and CDR2 sequences are SGHVS and FNYEAQ. The chain's CDR3 is CASSLDAVLRTQYF. In DNA, the CDR3 is TGTGCCAGCAGCTTAGATGCGGTATTGAGAACGCAGTATTTT.